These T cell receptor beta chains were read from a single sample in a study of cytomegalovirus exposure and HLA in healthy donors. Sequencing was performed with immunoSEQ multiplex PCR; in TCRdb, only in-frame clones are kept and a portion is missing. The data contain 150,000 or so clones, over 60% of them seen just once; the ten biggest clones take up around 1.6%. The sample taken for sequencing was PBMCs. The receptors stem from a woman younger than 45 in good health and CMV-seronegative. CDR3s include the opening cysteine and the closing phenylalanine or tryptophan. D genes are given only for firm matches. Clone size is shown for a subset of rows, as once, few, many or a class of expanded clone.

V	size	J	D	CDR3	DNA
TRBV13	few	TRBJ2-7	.	CASSLEVGAAASYYEQYF	TGTGCCAGCAGCTTAGAGGTGGGGGCCGCCGCGTCTTACTACGAGCAGTACTTC
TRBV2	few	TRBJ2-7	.	CASSESPQYYEQYF	TGTGCCAGCAGTGAATCCCCCCAGTACTACGAGCAGTACTTC
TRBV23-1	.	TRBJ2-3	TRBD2	CASSQQIKREVHTDTQYF	TGCGCCAGCAGTCAACAAATAAAGCGGGAGGTCCACACAGATACGCAGTATTTT
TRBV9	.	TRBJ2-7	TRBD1	CASSAGTGTYEQYF	TGTGCCAGCAGCGCCGGGACAGGGACCTACGAGCAGTACTTC
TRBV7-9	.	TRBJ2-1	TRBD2	CASSDLLAGGLLNRNEQFF	TGTGCCAGCAGCGACCTACTAGCGGGGGGGCTTCTAAATCGTAATGAGCAGTTCTTC
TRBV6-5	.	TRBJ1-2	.	CASSYSGGGYTF	TGTGCCAGCAGTTACTCGGGGGGTGGCTACACCTTC
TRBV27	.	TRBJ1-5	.	CASSKTGIYQPQNF	TGTGCCAGCAGTAAAACAGGGATATATCAGCCCCAGAATTTT
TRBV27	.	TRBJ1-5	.	CASSLYRDSDQPQHF	TGTGCCAGCAGCCTCTACCGGGACTCCGATCAGCCCCAGCATTTT
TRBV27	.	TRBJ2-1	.	CASSLLRGSYNEQFF	TGTGCCAGCAGTTTACTGCGGGGCTCCTACAATGAGCAGTTCTTC
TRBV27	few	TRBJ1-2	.	CASSLNSIYGYTF	TGTGCCAGCAGTTTAAACAGCATCTATGGCTACACCTTC
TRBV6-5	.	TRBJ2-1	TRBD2	CASSYALADEQFF	TGTGCCAGCAGTTACGCGCTAGCGGATGAGCAGTTCTTC
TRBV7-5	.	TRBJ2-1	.	CVRSLAGAVPPGHEQFF	TGTGTCAGAAGCTTAGCGGGGGCTGTTCCACCGGGGCATGAGCAGTTCTTC
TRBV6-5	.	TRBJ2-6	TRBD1	CASSNRGSGANVLTF	TGTGCCAGCAGCAACAGGGGCTCTGGGGCCAACGTCCTGACTTTC
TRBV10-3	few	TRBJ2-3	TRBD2	CAISEGLAGESADTQYF	TGTGCCATCAGTGAGGGGTTAGCGGGAGAAAGTGCAGATACGCAGTATTTT
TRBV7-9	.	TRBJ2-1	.	CSSSRVGQFF	TGTTCCAGCAGTCGGGTGGGGCAGTTCTTC
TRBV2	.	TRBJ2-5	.	CASSWDFQETQYF	TGTGCCAGCAGCTGGGACTTCCAAGAGACCCAGTACTTC
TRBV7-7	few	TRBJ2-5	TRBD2	CASSLGATSGGETQYF	TGTGCTAGCAGCTTAGGGGCGACTAGCGGGGGGGAGACCCAGTACTTC
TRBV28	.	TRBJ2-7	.	CASRVARDYEQYF	TGTGCCAGCAGAGTCGCCAGGGACTACGAGCAGTACTTC
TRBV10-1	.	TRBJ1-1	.	CASSERGSDTEAFF	TGCGCCAGCAGTGAGCGGGGGAGCGACACTGAAGCTTTCTTT
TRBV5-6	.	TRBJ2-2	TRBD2	CASRLAEYGGTGELFF	TGTGCCAGCAGACTAGCGGAATACGGGGGCACCGGGGAGCTGTTTTTT
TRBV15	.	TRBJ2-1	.	CATSRDPGAGQFF	TGTGCCACCAGCAGAGACCCGGGAGCTGGGCAGTTCTTC
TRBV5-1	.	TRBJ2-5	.	CASSVVGSPAFQETQYF	TGCGCCAGCAGCGTGGTCGGTAGCCCAGCGTTCCAAGAGACCCAGTACTTC
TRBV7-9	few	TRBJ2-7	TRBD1	CASSSPGQILEQYF	TGTGCCAGCAGCTCACCGGGACAGATTTTGGAGCAGTACTTC
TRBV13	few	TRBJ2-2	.	CASSASNRILFF	TGTGCCAGCAGCGCTAGCAACCGGATCCTGTTTTTT
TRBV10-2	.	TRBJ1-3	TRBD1	CASHPGTGGSGNTIYF	TGCGCCAGCCACCCCGGGACAGGGGGTTCTGGAAACACCATATATTTT
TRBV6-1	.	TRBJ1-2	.	CASSLTVRVNYGYTF	TGTGCCAGCAGCCTCACAGTGAGGGTAAACTATGGCTACACCTTC
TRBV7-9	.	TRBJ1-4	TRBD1	CASSPQGGYNEKLFF	TGTGCCAGCAGCCCACAGGGGGGATATAATGAAAAACTGTTTTTT
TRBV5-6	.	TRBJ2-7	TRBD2	CASRVAGGKYEQYF	TGTGCCAGCAGGGTAGCGGGAGGTAAATACGAGCAGTACTTC
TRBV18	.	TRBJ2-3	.	CASSPRGGTDTQYF	TGTGCCAGCTCACCACGAGGCGGCACAGATACGCAGTATTTT
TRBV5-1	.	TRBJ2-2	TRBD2	CASSLLGGVDTGELFF	TGCGCCAGCAGCTTGTTGGGAGGGGTGGACACCGGGGAGCTGTTTTTT
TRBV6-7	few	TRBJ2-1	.	CASRIDRIYNEQFF	TGTGCCAGCAGGATTGACAGGATCTACAATGAGCAGTTCTTC
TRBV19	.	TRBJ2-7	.	CASSMGRLSYEQYF	TGTGCCAGTAGTATGGGGAGGCTCTCCTACGAGCAGTACTTC
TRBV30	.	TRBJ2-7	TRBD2	CAWTVAGGGEQYF	TGTGCCTGGACCGTAGCGGGGGGTGGCGAGCAGTACTTC
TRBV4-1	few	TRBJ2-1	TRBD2	CASSQDTAGLGNSYNEQFF	TGCGCCAGCAGCCAGGATACCGCTGGACTAGGTAACTCCTACAATGAGCAGTTCTTC
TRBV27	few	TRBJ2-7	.	CASSPRGNEQYF	TGTGCCAGCAGTCCCCGCGGGAACGAGCAGTACTTC
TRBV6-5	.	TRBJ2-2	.	CASSSTGAFAGELFF	TGTGCCAGCAGTTCGACAGGAGCATTCGCCGGGGAGCTGTTTTTT
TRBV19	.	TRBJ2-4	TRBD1	CASSLTGGNIQYF	TGTGCCAGTAGTTTGACAGGGGGAAACATTCAGTACTTC
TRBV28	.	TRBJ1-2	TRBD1	CASSRRDRGSTF	TGTGCCAGCAGTAGAAGGGACAGGGGATCCACCTTC
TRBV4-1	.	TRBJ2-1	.	CASSQGRGEQFF	TGCGCCAGCAGCCAAGGGCGCGGTGAGCAGTTCTTC
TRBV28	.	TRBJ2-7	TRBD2	CASSLRTSGRAYEQYF	TGTGCCAGCAGTTTACGGACTAGCGGGAGGGCCTACGAGCAGTACTTC
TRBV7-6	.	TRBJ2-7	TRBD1	CASSLVAGGISYEQYF	TGTGCCAGCAGCTTAGTTGCAGGGGGCATTTCCTACGAGCAGTACTTC
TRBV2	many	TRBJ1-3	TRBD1	CASSDPRDRGKPGNTIYF	TGTGCCAGCAGTGACCCCCGGGACAGGGGGAAACCTGGAAACACCATATATTTT
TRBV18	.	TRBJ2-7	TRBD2	CASSPGLAGGLNYEQYF	TGTGCCAGCTCACCAGGACTAGCGGGAGGACTAAACTACGAGCAGTACTTC
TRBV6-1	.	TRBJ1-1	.	CASKRPPEGTEAFF	TGTGCCAGCAAGCGGCCCCCCGAAGGAACTGAAGCTTTCTTT
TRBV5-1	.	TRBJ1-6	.	CASRRITVDSPLHF	TGCGCCAGCAGACGGATTACAGTTGATTCACCCCTCCACTTT
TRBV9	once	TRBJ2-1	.	CASSVDFYNEQFF	TGTGCCAGCAGCGTAGACTTCTACAATGAGCAGTTCTTC
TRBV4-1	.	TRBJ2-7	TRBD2	CASSQHAAGVQYEQYF	TGCGCCAGCAGCCAACATGCAGCGGGGGTCCAGTACGAGCAGTACTTC
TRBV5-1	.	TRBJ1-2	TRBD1	CASSIGTARDYGYTF	TGCGCCAGCAGCATAGGGACAGCGAGGGACTATGGCTACACCTTC
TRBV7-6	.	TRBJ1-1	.	CASSLAPGRTEAFF	TGTGCCAGCAGCTTAGCGCCCGGGAGGACTGAAGCTTTCTTT
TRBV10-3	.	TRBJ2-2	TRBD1	CAIGQENTGELFF	TGTGCCATCGGACAGGAGAACACCGGGGAGCTGTTTTTT
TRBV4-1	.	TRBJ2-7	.	CASSLGNEQYF	TGCGCCAGCAGCCTGGGCAACGAGCAGTACTTC
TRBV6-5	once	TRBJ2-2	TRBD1	CASSYDRVHVGELFF	TGTGCCAGCAGTTACGACAGGGTTCATGTCGGGGAGCTGTTTTTT
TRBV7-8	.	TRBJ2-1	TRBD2	CASSLREGSYNEQFF	TGTGCCAGCAGCTTGCGGGAGGGCTCCTACAATGAGCAGTTCTTC
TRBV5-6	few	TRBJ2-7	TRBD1	CASRTQGALYEQYF	TGTGCCAGCAGAACACAGGGGGCACTCTACGAGCAGTACTTC
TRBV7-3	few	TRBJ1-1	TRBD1	CASSQTQGEHTEAFF	TGTGCCAGCAGCCAGACTCAGGGGGAACACACTGAAGCTTTCTTT
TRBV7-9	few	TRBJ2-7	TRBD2	CASSSIGAIAGGLYEQYF	TGTGCCAGCAGCTCGATCGGGGCCATAGCGGGAGGGCTCTACGAGCAGTACTTC
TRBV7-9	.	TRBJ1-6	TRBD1	CASSAWDRGDGSPLHF	TGTGCCAGCAGCGCGTGGGACAGGGGGGATGGTTCACCCCTCCACTTT
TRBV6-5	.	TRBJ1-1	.	CASSYTGNTEAFF	TGTGCCAGCAGTTATACAGGGAACACTGAAGCTTTCTTT
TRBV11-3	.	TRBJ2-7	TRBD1	CASSLGGDRGPLEQYF	TGTGCCAGCAGCTTAGGGGGGGACAGGGGGCCCCTCGAGCAGTACTTC
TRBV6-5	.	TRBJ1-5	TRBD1	CASSSYSDRGGQPQHF	TGTGCCAGCAGTTCCTACTCTGACAGGGGGGGTCAGCCCCAGCATTTT